This record covers a single TCR beta chain. Its specific antigen is unknown. No base-level quality is on record; no much larger clone is a single base apart. The CDR1 and CDR2 encoded by the germline V gene are SGHTA and FQGNSA. V is clipped by 9 bases and J by 0 bases, and the sequence between their germline boundaries is 14 bases long. The CDR3 contains 15 residues, cysteine and phenylalanine counted. Just CDR3 DNA is preserved here, 45 bases in frame from base 1. The data derive from a study of T cell responses to AZD1222 COVID-19 vaccine (dated by TCRdb to about 2021). For the study in its entirety: AZD1222 recipients given second doses at about 4 weeks or at about 12 weeks were pooled, since spike-specific TCR depth and breadth were not found to differ between the two schedules. Enrollment into the trials was organized by age into subgroups of 18-55, 56-69 and 70-plus years, and those subgroups contained roughly 150, 30 and 60 TCR-sequenced participants, respectively. A total of 230 to 250 trial participants underwent TCR sequencing, of whom 207 received two doses of AZD1222 and some 26 received two doses of the MenACWY control vaccine. What the study reported, not specific to this receptor: Reportedly, close to half of the unique spike-specific TCRs recognized epitopes lying outside the regions that are mutated in the B.1.351 and B.1.1.7 variants. Because no day 14 peak-response samples were available, the repertoires could be characterized only after the peak T cell response. The 56-69-year group was small, and its depth increase did not reach significance, likely because of low power. Vaccine-associated CD4 TCRs spanned the whole spike protein, with dominant responses in regions 160-218 and 743-854. Participants were mostly white British, with more females than males. The authors suggested clonal diversity may have been underestimated. After two AZD1222 doses, both the breadth and the depth of spike-specific TCRs were significantly higher than at day 0 and than in MenACWY recipients. Only six or seven AZD1222 recipients were SARS-CoV-2 seropositive at baseline, limiting conclusions about previously exposed vaccinees.

The CDR3 regions of human TCRbeta chains were analyzed by immunosequencing. In the authors' own workflow: Repertoire TCRs were matched against a reference library of SARS-CoV-2-specific TCRs generated with the MIRA antigen-specificity platform. Breadth was defined as the fraction of unique TCRs that were SARS-CoV-2-associated. Depth was defined as the fraction of total T cells that were SARS-CoV-2-associated. Each spike-specific TCR was assigned to its reactive spike region and to a CD4 or CD8 class using the MIRA data. Log10-transformed breadth and depth values were compared by one-way ANOVA with Sidak's multiple comparisons tests. Here the immuneACCESS table is served through TCRdb, limited to in-frame sequences with V and J called. Missing clones are a known gap in these copies; in checked studies unresolved V genes cover under half, and the rest lacks a known reason. That table gives V, J and clone size, and the DNA gave D and trimming. The sample yields more than 140,000 clones; around 91% were counted once. The ten top clones hold approximately 5% of the sample.

The time point label, read with the paper, signifies: baseline before first vaccination. Vaccinee samples were obtained from the UK trials COV001 and COV002, which included a single-blind randomized controlled phase 2/3 trial of AZD1222 (ChAdOx1 nCoV-19) in healthy adults. Trial participant PBMC samples were collected at day 0 and day 28 after the second dose for TCRbeta chain sequencing. This clonotype was obtained from an adult in good health. This material consisted of peripheral blood, taken on day 0 of AZD1222 vaccination. The rearranged segments are TRBV7-2 and TRBJ2-2, with TRBD1 as a weak D call on 7 bases. The CDR3 here reads CASQDREANTGELFF. The DNA reads TGTGCCAGTCAAGACAGGGAGGCGAACACCGGGGAGCTGTTTTTT.